Shown below are 10 T cell receptor beta chains from a single sample sequenced in a study of shared clonotypes between healthy human individuals. Data came from immunoSEQ multiplex PCR; TCRdb stores just in-frame clones and leaves some out. Found here are 1,500,000 or so clones, 97% to 99% of them singletons; the top ten hold approximately 0.38%. Sequenced sample: naive CD4+ T cells sorted from blood. Subset meaning: CD45RA+ positively selected. Every receptor here comes from a man aged 25-45 years in good health.

J is TRBJ2-1 and V is TRBV5-1; 7 bases map to TRBD2. Germline V CDR1 and CDR2: SGHRS, YFSETQ. The CDR3 spans 15 residues. With V trimmed by 1 base and J by 5 bases, 6 bases remained unmatched. The CDR3 sequence is CASSLRSSGNNEQFF. DNA of the CDR3: TGCGCCAGCAGCTTGAGGTCTAGCGGTAACAATGAGCAGTTCTTC.

A note on this clone: The sample has other DNA sequences that encode this CDR3 too. V is TRBV5-4 and J is TRBJ2-3; 8 bases agree with TRBD2. This CDR3 is built from 14 residues. CDR1 is SGHNT, CDR2 YYREEE, per germline (reference sequence). V gave up 2 bases and J gave up 3 bases; unmatched junction bases: 2. The DNA of the CDR3 is TGTGCCAGCAGCTTCAGCGGGAGTACAGATACGCAGTATTTT. It translates to CASSFSGSTDTQYF.

The chain employs TRBV7-8 and TRBJ2-7, with D unresolved. Between the trimmed V and J ends, which lost 1 base and 9 bases, there was a span of 10 bases. CDR1 and CDR2 from the germline V gene are SGHVS and FQNEAQ. The CDR3 extends over 12 amino acids. CDR3 coding DNA: TGTGCCAGCAGCTTAGGCGATTCTAGGCAGTACTTC. As protein: CASSLGDSRQYF.

The chain recombines TRBV10-3 with TRBJ2-3, with D maybe TRBD2 (5 bases). V lost 5 bases and J lost 1, with 13 bases in between. The CDR3 length is 15 residues. The V gene's germline CDR1 is ENHRY and CDR2 SYGVKD. CDR3 residues: CAISPGGGGTDTQYF. The CDR3 DNA sequence: TGTGCCATCAGTCCCGGAGGTGGGGGCACAGATACGCAGTATTTT.

This rearrangement joins TRBV5-6 to TRBJ1-1, with D possibly matching TRBD1 (6 bases). V was pared by 4 bases and J by 5 bases, with 15 bases between. Germline V lookup: CDR1 SGHDT, CDR2 YYEEEE. There are 14 residues in the CDR3. DNA for the CDR3: TGTGCCAGCAGCCCCCCACAGGGTTGGACTGAAGCTTTCTTT. It codes for CASSPPQGWTEAFF.

Concerning this clone: This same CDR3 is encoded by further DNA sequences in the sample. V and J are TRBV5-4 and TRBJ2-3; D ambiguous. This CDR3 has 14 residues. Germline values: CDR1 SGHNT, CDR2 YYREEE (reference sequence). The V end lost 0 bases, the J end lost 2 bases, and 7 bases lay between the germline ends. CDR3 DNA: TGTGCCAGCAGCTTGGTTGGCTACACAGATACGCAGTATTTT. The encoded protein is CASSLVGYTDTQYF.

The V call is TRBV5-4, the J call TRBJ1-3, with D possibly TRBD1 on 6 matching bases. The CDR3 has 17 amino acids. The germline V and J ends were trimmed by 4 bases and 0 bases, with 17 bases remaining between them. Looked up from germline, CDR1 is SGHNT and CDR2 is YYREEE (reference sequence). The CDR3 reads CASSADSSKASGNTIYF. The CDR3 DNA sequence: TGTGCCAGCAGCGCGGACAGTTCAAAGGCCTCTGGAAACACCATATATTTT. The variable domain in full, completed from reference TRBV5-4 and TRBJ1-3, reads ETGVTQSPTHLIKTRGQQVTLRCSSQSGHNTVSWYQQALGQGPQFIFQYYREEENGRGNFPPRFSGLQFPNYSSELNVNALELDDSALYLCASSADSSKASGNTIYFGEGSWLTVV.

The chain combines TRBV10-3 with TRBJ2-7, with 7 bases aligning to TRBD2. The CDR3 loop spans 17 amino acids. Trimming removed 0 bases from V and 7 bases from J; junction bases left unmatched: 15. Germline V gene lookup returns CDR1 ENHRY and CDR2 SYGVKD. The CDR3 DNA reads TGTGCCATCAGTGAGTCAGGATTTACCAGGACTAGTGCGGAGCAGTACTTC. Protein sequence: CAISESGFTRTSAEQYF.

This chain uses TRBV29-1 with TRBJ2-5; 8 positions match TRBD2. The junction had 6 bases not matched to a gene; V was cut back by 4 bases and J by 5 bases. Per the germline V gene, CDR1 is SQVTM and CDR2 is ANQGSEA. The CDR3 is 13 residues long. In DNA form, the CDR3 reads TGCAGCGTTGTCGGGGGGGTAGGTGAGACCCAGTACTTC. Protein: CSVVGGVGETQYF.

This chain uses TRBV9 with TRBJ2-1, with 9 bases fitting TRBD2. Germline V gene data show CDR1 as SGDLS and CDR2 as YYNGEE. The CDR3 has 15 residues. The ends lost 6 bases at V and 8 bases at J; junction bases unmatched: 12. The CDR3 loop reads CASTVLAGGPYEQFF. CDR3 DNA: TGTGCCAGCACCGTCTTGGCGGGAGGGCCCTATGAGCAGTTCTTC.